A selection of T cell receptor beta chains follows, all from one sample in a study of radiation and T cells in renal cell carcinoma. Clones were read by immunoSEQ multiplex PCR, and TCRdb kept only the in-frame ones, dropping some. The data show roughly 12,000 clones, less than 75% seen once. Source: tumor tissue, taken from a patient whose treatment was nephrectomy without radiotherapy. The receptors were gathered from a woman older than 75 with renal cell carcinoma. Both conserved end residues are part of each CDR3. A D gene is named only where the DNA matches it firmly. Clone size appears in some rows only: once, few, many, or a class for an expanded clone.

J gene	D gene	V gene	clone size	CDR3 DNA	CDR3 protein
TRBJ2-3	NA	TRBV2	NA	TGTGCCAGCAGTGAAGCGGGGGGCCGTAGAGATACGCAGTATTTT	CASSEAGGRRDTQYF
TRBJ1-4	TRBD1	TRBV6-6	few	TGTGCCAGCAGTCTAAACAGGGGGCCAAATGAAAAACTGTTTTTT	CASSLNRGPNEKLFF
TRBJ1-6	NA	TRBV4-2	NA	TGTGCCAGCAGCCAAGATATGCAGGGCGGAGGATCACCCCTCCACTTT	CASSQDMQGGGSPLHF
TRBJ1-5	NA	TRBV19	NA	TGTGCCAGTAGTATAGGACGGGTCTCGGTTCAGCCCCAGCATTTT	CASSIGRVSVQPQHF
TRBJ1-1	NA	TRBV7-9	NA	TGTGCCAGCAGCATCGGGGCCGGGAACACTGAAGCTTTCTTT	CASSIGAGNTEAFF
TRBJ2-1	TRBD2	TRBV9	medium-sized	TGTGCCAGCAGTGACACTTACGGGGGGGCCTTCAATGAGCAGTTCTTC	CASSDTYGGAFNEQFF
TRBJ1-5	TRBD1	TRBV18	few	TGTGCCAGCTCCAAAAAAGGGACAGGGAATAGCAATCAGCCCCAGCATTTT	CASSKKGTGNSNQPQHF
TRBJ1-3	NA	TRBV4-3	NA	TGCGCCAGCAGCCGGAGTGCTGACACCATATATTTT	CASSRSADTIYF
TRBJ2-3	TRBD2	TRBV7-2	NA	TGTGCCAGCAACTTTCCGAAGATAGCGGGGGTTAGCACAGATACGCAGTATTTT	CASNFPKIAGVSTDTQYF
TRBJ1-3	NA	TRBV5-4	NA	TGTGCCAGCGCGGCGTCCGTTAGCTCTGGAAACACCATATATTTT	CASAASVSSGNTIYF
TRBJ1-2	TRBD1	TRBV7-1	few	TGTGCCAGCAGCCTAACCACCCCGGACAGGGGCTATGGCTACACCTTC	CASSLTTPDRGYGYTF
TRBJ1-4	NA	TRBV18	NA	TGTGCCAGCTCAACCGGCGTACTGGGCAAGGGGGGTAATGAAAAACTGTTTTTT	CASSTGVLGKGGNEKLFF
TRBJ2-5	NA	TRBV5-4	NA	TGTGCCAGCAGCTTACCACTTGGGTCGCAAGAGACCCAGTACTTC	CASSLPLGSQETQYF
TRBJ2-1	TRBD2	TRBV6-5	NA	TGTGCCAGCTCCCGCGGGGGGATCTCCTACAATGAGCAGTTCTTC	CASSRGGISYNEQFF
TRBJ2-3	TRBD1	TRBV6-5	NA	TGTGCCGGGGACAGGGCGGGCACAGATACGCAGTATTTT	CAGDRAGTDTQYF
TRBJ1-1	TRBD1	TRBV28	NA	TGTGCCAGCAGCCGGGACAGGGTCACTGAAGCTTTCTTT	CASSRDRVTEAFF
TRBJ1-2	NA	TRBV10-1	few	TGCGCCAGCAGTGAGGGGCAGTCCCCCACTGCCTTC	CASSEGQSPTAF
TRBJ1-2	TRBD1	TRBV5-5	few	TGTGCCAGCAGCTTTCTTAACAGGGGGCCGAGCTATGGCTACACCTTC	CASSFLNRGPSYGYTF
TRBJ1-6	NA	TRBV11-2	NA	TGTGCCAGCAGCTTTAAATGGTGGTATAATTCACCCCTCCACTTT	CASSFKWWYNSPLHF
TRBJ1-2	TRBD1	TRBV29-1	NA	TGCAGCGTTGATCGGCAGGGGGGCCCTAACTATGGCTACACCTTC	CSVDRQGGPNYGYTF
TRBJ1-1	NA	TRBV6-5	NA	TGTGCCAGCATGACGGAACAATTTGAAGCTTTCTTT	CASMTEQFEAFF
TRBJ1-6	NA	TRBV2	few	TGTGCCAGCCGGTATGACGATTCACCCCTCCACTTT	CASRYDDSPLHF
TRBJ1-2	NA	TRBV4-1	NA	TGCGCCAGCAGCCAAGATTCCGTGGCGGTCGCTAACTATGGCTACACCTTC	CASSQDSVAVANYGYTF
TRBJ2-3	TRBD2	TRBV2	NA	TGTGCCAGCAGCGCTAGCGGGGGGACAGATACGCAGTATTTT	CASSASGGTDTQYF
TRBJ2-5	TRBD1	TRBV7-2	NA	TGTGCCAGCAGCCAGGGACAGGGGAGCGAGACCCAGTACTTC	CASSQGQGSETQYF
TRBJ2-1	TRBD2	TRBV13	few	TGTGCCAGCAGCCCTAGCGGGGGGGCCTCAAATGAGCAGTTCTTC	CASSPSGGASNEQFF
TRBJ2-7	TRBD1	TRBV7-8	NA	TGTGCCAGCAGCTCTGGGCCCGGGACAGCGCAGTACTTC	CASSSGPGTAQYF
TRBJ2-3	NA	TRBV11-2	NA	TGTGCCAGCAGCGAACGACAGTTCTCCACAGATACGCAGTATTTT	CASSERQFSTDTQYF
TRBJ2-6	TRBD1	TRBV2	NA	TGTGCCAGCGGCTGGGACAGGGGAACTGGGGCCAACGTCCTGACTTTC	CASGWDRGTGANVLTF
TRBJ2-7	TRBD2	TRBV29-1	NA	TGCAGCGTTGTGGGAGCGGGGACCCTATCCTACGAGCAGTACTTC	CSVVGAGTLSYEQYF
TRBJ2-5	TRBD1	TRBV5-4	medium-sized	TGTGCCAGCAGCTACAGGGGGGAGACCCAGTACTTC	CASSYRGETQYF
TRBJ2-2	NA	TRBV6-5	NA	TGTGCCACCACCTCCGGGACCACGAACACCGGGGAGCTGTTTTTT	CATTSGTTNTGELFF
TRBJ2-2	NA	TRBV6-5	once	TGTGCCAGCAGTTACGCGACCACCGGGGAGCTGTTTTTT	CASSYATTGELFF
TRBJ1-1	TRBD1	TRBV7-9	NA	TGTGCCAGCAGCTTAAAGGGGGCAGGTACTGAAGCTTTCTTT	CASSLKGAGTEAFF
TRBJ2-4	TRBD1	TRBV2	NA	TGTGCCAGCAGGCCCCGGGACAGACTAGCCAAAAACATTCAGTACTTC	CASRPRDRLAKNIQYF
TRBJ1-1	NA	TRBV29-1	NA	TGCAGCGTTGGCAGGCAGTCGACTGAAGCTTTCTTT	CSVGRQSTEAFF
TRBJ1-6	TRBD1	TRBV6-1	NA	TGTGCCAGCACCGATACAGGGGGCGGGGCACCCCTCCACTTT	CASTDTGGGAPLHF
TRBJ1-2	TRBD1	TRBV28	few	TGTGCCAGCAGTCGTTCCCTTGGACAGGGGGCAATGGGCTACACCTTC	CASSRSLGQGAMGYTF
TRBJ1-5	NA	TRBV5-5	NA	TGTGCCAGCAGCTTGAGCGGGGCTCAGCCCCAGCATTTT	CASSLSGAQPQHF
TRBJ2-1	NA	TRBV7-9	NA	TGTGCCCGAGACGGAGGAGGCAATGAGCAGTTCTTC	CARDGGGNEQFF
TRBJ1-5	NA	TRBV27	NA	TGTGCCAGCAGTTTGGGTGCTGGCGGGCAGCCCCAGCATTTT	CASSLGAGGQPQHF
TRBJ1-3	TRBD1	TRBV2	few	TGTGCCAGCCGCGAGTTACAGGGGAAAAGAAACACCATATATTTT	CASRELQGKRNTIYF
TRBJ2-7	NA	TRBV6-5	few	TGTGCCAGCAGTTTTCGTCGAGGTGGATCCTACGAGCAGTACTTC	CASSFRRGGSYEQYF
TRBJ1-4	NA	TRBV5-1	NA	TGCGCCAGCAGCTTCCTCGGGGGGATAGGTAATGAAAAACTGTTTTTT	CASSFLGGIGNEKLFF
TRBJ1-6	NA	TRBV6-5	NA	TGTGCCAGCAGTCGACTCAGTGACTCACCCCTCCACTTT	CASSRLSDSPLHF
TRBJ2-3	NA	TRBV12-5	few	TGTGCTAGTGGTTTCGGGCAGAACACAGATACGCAGTATTTT	CASGFGQNTDTQYF
TRBJ1-5	NA	TRBV10-3	NA	TGTGCCATCAGTGAGGGACAGCCAAATCAGCCCCAGCATTTT	CAISEGQPNQPQHF
TRBJ2-2	NA	TRBV11-3	NA	TGTGCCAGCAGCCCGGGGAACTCCGGGGAGCTGTTTTTT	CASSPGNSGELFF
TRBJ1-3	TRBD1	TRBV28	NA	TGTGCCAGCAGTGGACAGGGCGTGGGAAACACCATATATTTT	CASSGQGVGNTIYF
TRBJ1-3	NA	TRBV5-4	NA	TGTGCCAGCAGCTCACATATATCTGGAAACACCATATATTTT	CASSSHISGNTIYF
TRBJ2-7	NA	TRBV5-6	few	TGTGCCAGCAGCTTGGGATGGAGGAGCTACGAGCAGTACTTC	CASSLGWRSYEQYF
TRBJ2-7	TRBD1	TRBV4-1	NA	TGCGCCAGCAGCCAAGACCTGACAGGGGTGGGCTACGAGCAGTACTTC	CASSQDLTGVGYEQYF
TRBJ1-1	TRBD1	TRBV11-1	NA	TGTGCCAGCAGCTTCATTGCAGGGGGCACTGAAGCTTTCTTT	CASSFIAGGTEAFF
TRBJ2-5	TRBD2	TRBV6-5	NA	TGTGCCAGCGGTAACAGCGGGGCCCAAGAGACCCAGTACTTC	CASGNSGAQETQYF